What follows are 26 T cell receptor beta chains derived from one specimen sequenced in a study of cytomegalovirus exposure and HLA in healthy donors (dated by TCRdb to about 2017). Libraries came from the immunoSEQ multiplex PCR assay. For the multiplex PCR, a mixture combining 60 forward primers for TCR Vbeta segments and 13 reverse primers for TCR Jbeta segments was used. In TCRdb, the immuneACCESS table is reduced to in-frame sequences with V and J assigned. These tables do not hold every clone; where another copy was compared, an unresolved V gene accounts for under half, and the others remain unexplained. The sample contains 150,000 to 200,000 clones, around 84% of them found a single time. The top ten clones comprise 3% to 3.5% of the sample. Sequencing was performed on PBMCs. These receptors were obtained from a woman in her thirties or forties in good health and CMV-seronegative.

V usage is TRBV5-8 and J usage is TRBJ1-2; D ambiguous. This CDR3 region has 12 residues. Between the trimmed V and J ends, which lost 0 bases and 7 bases, there was a span of 7 bases. Germline V gives CDR1 SGHTS, CDR2 YDEGEE. CDR3 loop: CASSLVGRGYTF. DNA for the CDR3: TGTGCCAGCAGCTTGGTCGGTCGTGGCTACACCTTC.

The chain joins TRBV19 to TRBJ1-5; 7 positions agree with TRBD1. CDR1 and CDR2 from the germline V gene are LNHDA and SQIVND (reference sequence). The CDR3 runs 15 residues. V lost 8 bases and J lost 1; bases outside the gene matches: 8. In nucleotides, the CDR3 is TGTGCCAGTGGGAACGACAGGGTCAGCAATCAGCCCCAGCATTTT. Its translation is CASGNDRVSNQPQHF.

The V call is TRBV30, the J call TRBJ2-1; tentative D call: TRBD2 (5 bases). In germline, CDR1 is GTSNPN, CDR2 SVGIG (reference sequence). CDR3 size: 15 residues. Trimming shortened V by 4 bases and J by 4 bases, and 17 bases separated the two germline ends. The CDR3 here is CAWNAGLPQYNEQFF. CDR3 DNA sequence: TGTGCCTGGAATGCAGGACTCCCCCAATACAATGAGCAGTTCTTC.

This clone occurred once. The gene calls are TRBV7-7 and TRBJ2-5, with D maybe TRBD1 (5 bases). The germline V gene encodes CDR1 SSHAT and CDR2 FNYEAQ (reference sequence). The CDR3 has 15 residues. Between the trimmed V and J ends, which lost 6 bases and 4 bases, there was a span of 18 bases. The CDR3 loop reads CASSRSSGKSETQYF. CDR3 sequence (DNA): TGTGCCAGCAGTCGTTCCTCAGGGAAGTCAGAGACCCAGTACTTC.

For this clone: A read error may account for a junction end that differs from germline. The chain employs TRBV4-1 and TRBJ2-7, with D possibly TRBD1 on 6 matching bases. The CDR3 extends over 13 amino acids. Germline lookup yields CDR1 MGHRA and CDR2 YSYEKL. CDR3 nucleotide sequence: TGCGCCAGCAGCCAAGTGCTCGAAGGACAGCCTGACTTC. Protein sequence: CASSQVLEGQPDF.

This clone occurred a few times. CDR3 nucleotides: TGTGCCAGCACTCAGGGGCCCCGACCCTTATACGAGCAGTACTTC. It is translated as CASTQGPRPLYEQYF. This sequence joins TRBV2 and TRBJ2-7; TRBD1 is a possible D gene (6 bases). Germline V gene sequence: CDR1 SNHLY, CDR2 FYNNEI. This CDR3 has 15 amino acids. V was clipped by 7 bases and J by 4 bases, with 20 bases between them.

V is TRBV5-1 and J is TRBJ2-3; 9 positions match TRBD2. Germline CDR1 reads SGHRS; CDR2 reads YFSETQ. The CDR3 is 15 amino acids. The trim removed 5 bases at V and 1 base at J, leaving 5 bases unmatched. The CDR3 region is CASSERLAGTDTQYF. The CDR3 DNA reads TGCGCCAGCAGTGAACGACTAGCGGGCACAGATACGCAGTATTTT.

This chain joins TRBV5-1 and TRBJ2-1; 7 bases fit TRBD2. Germline V gene lookup returns CDR1 SGHRS and CDR2 YFSETQ. Germline trimming cut 1 base from V and 3 bases from J; bases unmatched to any gene: 7. The CDR3 has 16 amino acids. The CDR3 region is CASSLPGGSNYNEQFF. In nucleotides, the CDR3 is TGCGCCAGCAGCTTGCCGGGGGGAAGTAACTACAATGAGCAGTTCTTC.

The chain couples TRBV10-3 to TRBJ1-1; TRBD1 might be the D (5 bases). CDR1 is ENHRY, CDR2 SYGVKD, per germline. This CDR3 spans 12 amino acids. The V end was cut by 7 bases, the J end by 5 bases, with 11 bases between. CDR3 in DNA: TGTGCCATCAAGGGGCTATCGACTGAAGCTTTCTTT. It specifies CAIKGLSTEAFF.

The rearrangement uses TRBV5-1 and TRBJ2-2; 10 bases line up with TRBD2. In germline, CDR1 is SGHRS, CDR2 YFSETQ. This CDR3 comprises 16 residues. With 4 bases clipped from V and 0 bases from J, the junction kept 3 bases outside the gene matches. DNA for the CDR3: TGCGCCAGCAGCGATAGCGGGGGGACGAACACCGGGGAGCTGTTTTTT. Amino acids: CASSDSGGTNTGELFF.

This clone occurred a few times. The rearrangement links TRBV29-1 to TRBJ2-1, with a tentative D call TRBD1 (6 bases). The germline gives CDR1 SQVTM, CDR2 ANQGSEA. This CDR3 spans 16 amino acids. The V gene lost 0 bases and the J gene lost 0 bases, with 12 bases spanning the gap. The CDR3 nucleotides read TGCAGCGTTGAAGATCCCGGGACACTCTCCTACAATGAGCAGTTCTTC. This translates into CSVEDPGTLSYNEQFF.

The chain links TRBV4-1 to TRBJ2-7; TRBD1 might be the D (5 bases). There are 16 residues in the CDR3. V gave up 0 bases and J gave up 0 bases, with 12 bases separating them. Germline V gene data show CDR1 as MGHRA and CDR2 as YSYEKL. Written as DNA, the CDR3 is TGCGCCAGCAGCCAAGATCTTACAGGCAGCTCCTACGAGCAGTACTTC. The encoded protein is CASSQDLTGSSYEQYF.

This sequence joins TRBV10-1 and TRBJ1-3, with D possibly TRBD1 on 6 matching bases. This CDR3 is built from 12 residues. V lost 8 bases and J lost 1, with 6 bases in between. Germline V CDR1 and CDR2: WNHNN, SYGVQD (reference sequence). This CDR3 is CASGQSGNTIYF. The CDR3, as DNA: TGCGCCAGCGGACAGTCTGGAAACACCATATATTTT.

The table lists this clone with a count of one. This rearrangement joins TRBV9 to TRBJ2-3, with a tentative D call TRBD2 (5 bases). The V gene lost 4 bases and the J gene lost 2 bases, with 11 bases spanning the gap. The CDR3 sequence is 14 residues long. Germline V gene sequence: CDR1 SGDLS, CDR2 YYNGEE. The DNA for the CDR3 is TGTGCCAGCAGCCGGGGAGTCCTCACAGATACGCAGTATTTT. This codes for CASSRGVLTDTQYF.

V gene TRBV28 combines with J gene TRBJ1-5, with D hard to call. CDR1 and CDR2 from the germline V gene are MDHEN and SYDVKM. This CDR3 comprises 13 residues. With 6 bases removed from V and 4 bases from J, the gap between germline ends came to 10 bases. The CDR3 region is CASREQPNQPQHF. The CDR3 bases are TGTGCCAGCAGAGAACAGCCTAATCAGCCCCAGCATTTT.

The chain couples TRBV5-4 to TRBJ2-3; 14 positions agree with TRBD2. This CDR3 comprises 15 residues. Per the germline V gene, CDR1 is SGHNT and CDR2 is YYREEE (reference sequence). The V gene end was trimmed by 3 bases and the J gene end by 6 bases; junction bases not matched to a gene: 3. CDR3 in DNA: TGTGCCAGCAGCTCATGGACTAGCGGGGGGGATACGCAGTATTTT. Protein: CASSSWTSGGDTQYF.

This clone has more than one count but fewer than ten. The rearrangement joins TRBV28 to TRBJ1-1, with D unresolved. The length of the CDR3 is 16 residues. From germline, CDR1 is MDHEN and CDR2 SYDVKM. The V and J ends lost 9 bases and 1 base respectively, with 21 bases between them. The CDR3 here is CASSDPRGRSNTEAFF. Written as DNA, the CDR3 is TGTGCCAGTTCGGATCCGCGCGGGCGATCGAACACTGAAGCTTTCTTT.

CDR3 DNA sequence: TGTGCCAGCAGTTCTCCGGGACAGGGACTTCACCACTACGAGCAGTACTTC. Protein sequence: CASSSPGQGLHHYEQYF. The chain couples TRBV28 to TRBJ2-7; 9 nucleotides match TRBD1. The V and J ends lost 4 bases and 3 bases, in that order; junction bases with no gene match: 13. The CDR3 has 17 residues. Germline CDR1 reads MDHEN; CDR2 reads SYDVKM.

The chain employs TRBV5-4 and TRBJ1-2; 12 bases are shared with TRBD1. Germline CDR1 SGHNT, CDR2 YYREEE (reference sequence). This CDR3 spans 15 amino acids. The junction had 5 bases not matched to a gene; V was cut back by 4 bases and J by 4 bases. CDR3 nucleotide sequence: TGTGCCAGCAGCCAAGGGACAGGGGGCGTCTATGGCTACACCTTC. It is translated as CASSQGTGGVYGYTF.

V and J are TRBV5-1 and TRBJ1-1, with D perhaps TRBD1 (5 bases). CDR1 and CDR2 (germline): SGHRS, YFSETQ. The CDR3 contains 17 residues. Trimming took 1 base from V and 5 from J, leaving 21 bases between them. In DNA form, the CDR3 reads TGCGCCAGCAGCTTGACGGCCTCCAGGGCCTTGGGGACTGAAGCTTTCTTT. This encodes CASSLTASRALGTEAFF.

The CDR3 DNA reads TGTGCCAGCAGTTTTTCGACTGCTTCCCACGCCGGGGAGCTGTTTTTT. As protein: CASSFSTASHAGELFF. The V and J genes are TRBV6-6 and TRBJ2-2; no firm D call. Germline CDR1 is MNHNY and CDR2 is SVGAGI (reference sequence). The germline V and J ends were trimmed by 4 bases and 6 bases, with 18 bases remaining between them. The CDR3 has 16 amino acids.

This chain uses TRBV18 with TRBJ2-7, with 7 positions matching TRBD2. This CDR3 region has 14 residues. CDR1 and CDR2 from the germline V gene are KGHSH and LQKENI. V dropped 6 bases and J dropped 3; count of bases not matched to a gene: 8. The CDR3 loop reads CASSIHGGNYEQYF. The CDR3 DNA follows: TGTGCCAGCTCCATCCACGGGGGGAACTACGAGCAGTACTTC.

The chain uses TRBV6-6 and TRBJ1-3; a possible D gene is TRBD1 (5 bases). Germline assignment: CDR1 MNHNY and CDR2 SVGAGI (reference sequence). V lost 5 bases and J 0 bases, leaving 8 bases between the germline ends. The CDR3 extends over 14 amino acids. This CDR3 reads CASSGGASGNTIYF. The CDR3 DNA sequence: TGTGCCAGCAGTGGAGGGGCCTCTGGAAACACCATATATTTT.

The V call is TRBV7-2, the J call TRBJ2-3; a possible D gene is TRBD2 (5 bases). CDR1 is SGHTA and CDR2 is FQGNSA in the germline V gene. V was trimmed by 0 bases and J by 6 bases, leaving 19 bases between them. The CDR3 sequence is 17 residues long. The DNA for the CDR3 is TGTGCCAGCAGCTTAGCGCCGGTAGCGTACGGAGGTGATACGCAGTATTTT. Amino acids: CASSLAPVAYGGDTQYF.

The chain uses TRBV7-2 and TRBJ1-4, with 8 nucleotides matching TRBD1. V gave up 6 bases and J gave up 0 bases; unmatched junction bases: 3. The CDR3 sequence is 15 residues long. Germline V lookup: CDR1 SGHTA, CDR2 FQGNSA. As DNA, the CDR3 is TGTGCCAGCAGAGGACAGGGTGCAACTAATGAAAAACTGTTTTTT. Amino acid sequence: CASRGQGATNEKLFF.

The chain uses TRBV7-2 and TRBJ2-3, with 8 bases aligning to TRBD2. The V segment lost 0 bases and the J segment 0 bases; nucleotides outside the gene matches: 8. This CDR3 comprises 18 residues. Germline assignment: CDR1 SGHTA and CDR2 FQGNSA. This CDR3 reads CASSLAVASGSSTDTQYF. The CDR3, as DNA: TGTGCCAGCAGCTTAGCGGTTGCTAGCGGGTCTAGCACAGATACGCAGTATTTT.